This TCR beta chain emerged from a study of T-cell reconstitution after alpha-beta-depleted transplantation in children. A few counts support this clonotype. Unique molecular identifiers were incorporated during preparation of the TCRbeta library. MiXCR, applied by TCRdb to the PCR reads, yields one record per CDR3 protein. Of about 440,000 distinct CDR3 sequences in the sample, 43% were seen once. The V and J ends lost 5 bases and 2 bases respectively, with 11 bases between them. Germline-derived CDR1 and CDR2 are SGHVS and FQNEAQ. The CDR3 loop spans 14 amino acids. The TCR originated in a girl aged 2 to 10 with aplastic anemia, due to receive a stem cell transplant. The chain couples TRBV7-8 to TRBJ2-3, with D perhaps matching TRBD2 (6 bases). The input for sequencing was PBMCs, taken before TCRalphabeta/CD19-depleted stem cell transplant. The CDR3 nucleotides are TGTGCCAGCAGCCATCGCGGGACCACAGATACGCAGTATTTT. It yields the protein CASSHRGTTDTQYF. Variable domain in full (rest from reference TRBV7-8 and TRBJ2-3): GAGVSQSPRYKVAKRGQDVALRCDPISGHVSLFWYQQALGQGPEFLTYFQNEAQLDKSGLPSDRFFAERPEGSVSTLKIQRTQQEDSAVYLCASSHRGTTDTQYFGPGTRLTVL.